This T cell receptor beta chain is drawn from a study of T cell changes during pregnancy in multiple sclerosis. Clones were sequenced by immunoSEQ multiplex PCR, and TCRdb holds only the in-frame ones, with some missing. The sample yields 79,000 or so clones, 80% to 95% seen once. This TCR was sampled from a female donor in good health, enrolled as a control in a pregnancy study. This sample comprised peripheral blood, obtained in the first trimester of pregnancy.

CDR3 in amino acids: CAWSVRILVAEAFF. The CDR3 DNA sequence: TGTGCCTGGAGTGTACGGATCCTAGTCGCTGAAGCTTTCTTT. This chain links TRBV30 with TRBJ1-1; D remains unclear. V lost 0 bases and J lost 6, with 14 bases in between. The CDR3 length is 14 residues. Per the germline V gene, CDR1 is GTSNPN and CDR2 is SVGIG (reference sequence). The full variable domain, with the rest looked up from reference TRBV30 and TRBJ1-1, is SQTIHQWPATLVQPVGSPLSLECTVEGTSNPNLYWYRQAAGRGLQLLFYSVGIGQISSEVPQNLSASRPQDRQFILSSKKLLLSDSGFYLCAWSVRILVAEAFFGQGTRLTVV.